A single sample is the source of the 7 T cell receptor beta chains below, sequenced in a study of blood T cell repertoires in COVID-19. Some clones are missing from TCRdb's copy, which holds only in-frame ones; the method was immunoSEQ multiplex PCR. The sample has about 230,000 clones, around 80% seen once. Input material: peripheral blood. The receptors come from a middle-aged man with acute or convalescent COVID-19.

This chain joins TRBV19 and TRBJ1-2; TRBD1 might be the D (5 bases). The CDR3 extends over 15 amino acids. Between the trimmed V and J ends, which lost 5 bases and 1 base, there was a span of 14 bases. The germline gives CDR1 LNHDA, CDR2 SQIVND (reference sequence). Here the CDR3 reads CASSPRASFNYGYTF. The CDR3 DNA reads TGTGCCAGTAGTCCCAGGGCCAGCTTTAACTATGGCTACACCTTC.

This clone was picked up one time. V gene TRBV7-2 combines with J gene TRBJ2-3, with 11 bases matching TRBD2. The CDR3 totals 17 residues. The V and J ends lost 1 base and 7 bases, in that order; junction bases with no gene match: 10. Germline lookup yields CDR1 SGHTA and CDR2 FQGNSA. CDR3 in DNA: TGTGCCAGCAGCTTAGGAGTAGCGGGAGGGAGCGTGTATACGCAGTATTTT. Translation gives CASSLGVAGGSVYTQYF.

The V and J genes are TRBV10-2 and TRBJ2-7; 13 nucleotides agree with TRBD2. The CDR3 length is 14 residues. With 2 bases clipped from V and 9 bases from J, the junction kept 4 bases outside the gene matches. In germline, CDR1 is WSHSY, CDR2 SAAADI. This CDR3 reads CASSELGTSGMQYF. The CDR3 DNA follows: TGCGCCAGCAGTGAGCTCGGGACTAGCGGGATGCAGTACTTC.

In DNA form, the CDR3 reads TGTGCCACCTGGGTGGGGGACAGGGGCGATCAGCCCCAGCATTTT. Residues: CATWVGDRGDQPQHF. The chain employs TRBV10-3 and TRBJ1-5, with 10 bases aligning to TRBD1. V lost 10 bases to trimming and J lost 5 bases; unmatched junction nucleotides: 11. The CDR3 covers 15 residues. The germline V gene encodes CDR1 ENHRY and CDR2 SYGVKD.

V gene TRBV11-2 combines with J gene TRBJ1-1; TRBD1 agrees at 9 bases. CDR3 length: 17 residues. Germline CDR1 SGHAT, CDR2 FQNNGV. With V trimmed by 5 bases and J by 10 bases, 20 bases remained unmatched. CDR3: CASSPGTGRSSGSSAFF. The CDR3 DNA is TGTGCCAGCAGCCCTGGGACAGGGCGGAGTTCTGGGAGTTCAGCTTTCTTT.

The V gene is TRBV27, the J gene TRBJ2-7; the match to TRBD1 covers 7 bases. Losses at the gene ends were 5 bases for V and 2 bases for J; bases not matched to a gene: 9. The CDR3 consists of 15 residues. The germline gives CDR1 MNHEY, CDR2 SMNVEV (reference sequence). The CDR3 nucleotides are TGTGCCAGCAGTCCCGGGACAGAGGCCCCCTACGAGCAGTACTTC. Translated, it gives CASSPGTEAPYEQYF.

This clone was detected only once. This rearrangement joins TRBV7-2 to TRBJ2-2, with D maybe TRBD2 (5 bases). The CDR3 is made up of 15 amino acids. Germline loops: CDR1 SGHTA, CDR2 FQGNSA. V dropped 5 bases and J dropped 2 bases, with 12 bases sitting between them. This CDR3 reads CASSPKSGNTGELFF. For the CDR3, the DNA is TGTGCCAGCAGCCCCAAAAGCGGTAACACCGGGGAGCTGTTTTTT.